This TCR beta chain was sequenced during a study of shared clonotypes between healthy human individuals. As for the study in general: CD4 naive and CD4 memory each took three plates per donor, while CD8 naive took two and CD8 memory one. General study findings and limits: Clonotypes that were shared across four donors made up approximately 5% of naive CD4 clonotypes. Despite large depth, sorted-subset datasets appeared incompletely sequenced. Non-shared clonotypes were found to have lower generation probabilities than the clonotypes that were shared by all four of the sorted-subset donors.

CD45RO negativity and positive selection for CCR7 defined naive CD8 cells, a population that excluded terminally differentiated effector memory CD45RA+ cells. To note about this clone: The antigen remains undetermined.

The CDR3 consists of 16 residues. V gave up 2 bases and J gave up 0 bases; unmatched junction bases: 6. In germline, CDR1 is MNHNS, CDR2 SASEGT. Here immunoSEQ multiplex PCR was the method, and the copy in TCRdb shows in-frame clones only, minus some. The table lists more than 550,000 clones, about 90% of them singletons. Sequencing was performed on naive CD8+ T cells sorted from blood. This receptor was taken from a man aged 25 to 45 in good health. The chain carries TRBV6-1 and TRBJ2-7; TRBD1 matches 8 bases. CDR3 in amino acids: CASSENLQGASYEQYF. Here the CDR3 DNA reads TGTGCCAGCAGTGAAAATCTGCAGGGGGCCTCCTACGAGCAGTACTTC.